The next 26 T cell receptor beta chains were all read from a single sample in a study of CD8 T cells in ankylosing spondylitis. The study, taken as a whole, reports: Seemingly distinctive of ankylosing spondylitis blood was a TCR beta motif formed by eight highly homologous variants.

TCRdb passed the 5' RACE reads through MiXCR, listing each CDR3 protein once. The sample has 390,000 or so distinct CDR3 sequences, approximately 20% seen once; the top ten hold about 16%. These receptors have no identified antigens. Sequenced sample: blood, either unsorted or a sorted T cell fraction (not recorded which). Source of these receptors: a male donor with ankylosing spondylitis.

The CDR3 region has the DNA TGCGCCAGCAGCTTGGTCACTAGCGGGACACAAGAGACCCAGTACTTC. Translated, it gives CASSLVTSGTQETQYF. The chain recombines TRBV5-1 with TRBJ2-5; 10 nucleotides align to TRBD2. The CDR3 extends over 16 amino acids. After removal of 0 bases from V and 2 bases from J, the junction contained 4 bases not matched to a gene. The germline gives CDR1 SGHRS, CDR2 YFSETQ. Complete variable domain (other parts from reference TRBV5-1 and TRBJ2-5): KAGVTQTPRYLIKTRGQQVTLSCSPISGHRSVSWYQQTPGQGLQFLFEYFSETQRNKGNFPGRFSGRQFSNSRSEMNVSTLELGDSALYLCASSLVTSGTQETQYFGPGTRLLVL.

The chain uses TRBV5-6 and TRBJ1-5; the D is unclear. V was shortened by 1 base and J by 4 bases, with 6 bases between the two germline ends. Per the germline V gene, CDR1 is SGHDT and CDR2 is YYEEEE. This CDR3 is 13 amino acids long. CDR3 in DNA: TGTGCCAGCAGCTTGCATGGGAATCAGCCCCAGCATTTT. Translation: CASSLHGNQPQHF.

This clonotype showed up just a few times. The chain uses TRBV25-1 and TRBJ2-1; 9 nucleotides agree with TRBD2. CDR3 length equals 16 residues. Germline V lookup: CDR1 MGHDK, CDR2 SYGVNS. The V segment lost 0 bases and the J segment 7 bases; nucleotides outside the gene matches: 7. CDR3 in DNA: TGTGCCAGCAGTGAATATGAAGCGGGAGGACGAAATGAGCAGTTCTTC. It yields the protein CASSEYEAGGRNEQFF.

Only a few counts were recorded for this clonotype. The chain carries TRBV11-1 and TRBJ2-1; D is uncertain. The germline gives CDR1 SGHAT, CDR2 FQDESV (reference sequence). The V end lost 5 bases, the J end lost 0 bases, and 11 bases lay between the germline ends. This CDR3 spans 15 amino acids. The CDR3 coding sequence is TGTGCCAGCAGCCATGACGCCTACTCCTACAATGAGCAGTTCTTC. Translation: CASSHDAYSYNEQFF.

The table lists this clonotype with a few counts. The genes are TRBV7-8 and TRBJ2-1; 9 bases align to TRBD1. Germline trimming cut 2 bases from V and 2 bases from J; bases unmatched to any gene: 4. The CDR3 length is 16 residues. In germline, CDR1 is SGHVS, CDR2 FQNEAQ. CDR3 sequence reads: CASSLWGTGTYNEQFF. The CDR3 DNA is TGTGCCAGCAGCTTATGGGGGACAGGGACCTACAATGAGCAGTTCTTC.

V is TRBV5-1 and J is TRBJ2-2; tentative D call: TRBD2 (6 bases). V was pared by 2 bases and J by 9 bases, with 14 bases between. This CDR3 has 14 amino acids. CDR1 and CDR2 (germline): SGHRS, YFSETQ. CDR3 residues: CASSFGGMIRELFF. The CDR3 DNA reads TGCGCCAGCAGCTTCGGCGGGATGATCAGGGAGCTGTTTTTT.

The chain links TRBV12-3 or TRBV12-4 to TRBJ2-6; D remains ambiguous. Between the trimmed V and J ends, which lost 6 bases and 2 bases, there was a span of 14 bases. The CDR3 spans 16 residues. The CDR3 bases are TGTGCCAGCAGGCCCCCCGGGTCCCCTGGGGCCAACGTCCTGACTTTC. Its translation is CASRPPGSPGANVLTF.

The chain recombines TRBV11-3 with TRBJ2-7; a weak D match, TRBD1 (5 bases). Germline-derived CDR1 and CDR2 are SGHNT and YENEEA. The CDR3 runs to 13 residues. The V gene lost 0 bases and the J gene lost 4 bases, with 7 bases spanning the gap. The DNA of the CDR3 is TGTGCCAGCAGCTTAGAGGCAGGGTACGAGCAGTACTTC. It is translated as CASSLEAGYEQYF.

This clonotype has more than one count but fewer than ten. The chain has TRBV29-1 and TRBJ2-3; 10 bases are shared with TRBD1. The CDR3 runs 15 residues. The V segment lost 6 bases and the J segment 6 bases; nucleotides outside the gene matches: 12. CDR1 is SQVTM, CDR2 ANQGSEA, per germline. CDR3 nucleotide sequence: TGCAGCGTCGCTGGGTGGGACAGGGGTTCCGATACGCAGTATTTT. Protein sequence: CSVAGWDRGSDTQYF.

The chain couples TRBV20-1 to TRBJ2-1; 7 bases are shared with TRBD2. Germline CDR1 DFQATT, CDR2 SNEGSKA (reference sequence). The V and J ends lost 0 bases and 9 bases, in that order; junction bases with no gene match: 11. The CDR3 consists of 15 residues. This chain's CDR3 is CSARDRGLGVTEQFF. CDR3 sequence (DNA): TGCAGTGCTAGAGATCGTGGACTAGGGGTTACTGAGCAGTTCTTC.

This clonotype was counted a few times. The chain links TRBV7-9 to TRBJ2-2; D is unresolved. V was cut by 1 base and J by 7 bases, with 7 bases left in between. This CDR3 has 13 residues. The germline V gene has CDR1 SEHNR and CDR2 FQNEAQ (reference sequence). CDR3 bases: TGTGCCAGCAGCTTAGAACCGTTCGGGGAGCTGTTTTTT. This gives the protein CASSLEPFGELFF.

Only a few counts were recorded for this clonotype. The chain employs TRBV5-6 and TRBJ2-1; D unclear. This CDR3 is 14 amino acids long. CDR1 and CDR2 from the germline V gene are SGHDT and YYEEEE. The ends were cut back, 6 bases at V and 0 bases at J, with 10 bases in the middle. The CDR3 nucleotides are TGTGCCAGCACCCGGACGAGCTCCTACAATGAGCAGTTCTTC. This encodes CASTRTSSYNEQFF.

J is TRBJ1-5 and V is TRBV12-3 or TRBV12-4; D is ambiguous. The CDR3 is made up of 13 amino acids. V dropped 5 bases and J dropped 4 bases, with 9 bases sitting between them. The CDR3 protein is CASSLVDNQPQHF. In nucleotides, the CDR3 is TGTGCCAGCAGTCTAGTGGATAATCAGCCCCAGCATTTT.

The chain employs TRBV11-3 and TRBJ1-1; tentative D call: TRBD1 (6 bases). V was cut by 6 bases and J by 1 base, with 12 bases left in between. The V gene's germline CDR1 is SGHNT and CDR2 YENEEA. The CDR3 runs 14 residues. The CDR3, as DNA: TGTGCCAGCAGTCAGGGACACCAGAACACTGAAGCTTTCTTT. Protein: CASSQGHQNTEAFF.

The chain employs TRBV15 and TRBJ1-2; the match to TRBD1 covers 8 bases. Trimming at V came to 2 bases and at J to 4 bases, leaving 6 bases not matched to a gene. This CDR3 has 15 amino acids. The germline V gene has CDR1 LNHNV and CDR2 YYDKDF (reference sequence). The CDR3 bases are TGTGCCACCAGCAGACAGATGGACAGGGCCTATGGCTACACCTTC. Encoded protein: CATSRQMDRAYGYTF.

The chain is built from TRBV20-1 and TRBJ2-2; no reliable D call. The CDR3 loop spans 13 amino acids. V lost 0 bases and J lost 6, with 8 bases in between. Germline loops: CDR1 DFQATT, CDR2 SNEGSKA (reference sequence). CDR3 nucleotide sequence: TGCAGTGCTAGAGAGAGACGGGCCGGGGAGCTGTTTTTT. Translation gives CSARERRAGELFF.

The chain employs TRBV12-3 or TRBV12-4 and TRBJ2-7; D uncertain. The germline V and J ends were trimmed by 2 bases and 7 bases, with 6 bases remaining between them. The CDR3 covers 11 residues. CDR3 sequence (DNA): TGTGCCAGCAGTTTACTGTGGGAGCAGTACTTC. Encoded protein: CASSLLWEQYF.

V gene TRBV20-1 combines with J gene TRBJ1-4; D ambiguous. Germline assignment: CDR1 DFQATT and CDR2 SNEGSKA (reference sequence). The CDR3 sequence is 13 residues long. V was clipped by 5 bases and J by 8 bases, with 15 bases between them. The CDR3 protein is CSAHDTLGEKLFF. CDR3 sequence (DNA): TGCAGTGCTCATGACACACTCGGCGAAAAACTGTTTTTT.

This chain uses TRBV11-3 with TRBJ1-5; a possible D gene is TRBD1 (5 bases). CDR1 SGHNT and CDR2 YENEEA come from the germline V gene. Trimming stripped 2 bases from V and 3 bases from J, with 17 bases between. This CDR3 is 17 amino acids long. CDR3 protein: CASSLPPDRSLNQPQHF. The CDR3 bases are TGTGCCAGCAGCTTACCCCCCGACAGAAGCCTCAATCAGCCCCAGCATTTT.

The chain uses TRBV3-1 and TRBJ2-1; 8 nucleotides align to TRBD2. CDR3 size: 17 residues. Germline CDR1 and CDR2: LGHDT and YNNKEL (reference sequence). V trimming: 1 base; J trimming: 3 bases; junction bases outside the gene matches: 8. CDR3 protein: CASSQGSGLALYNEQFF. Written as DNA, the CDR3 is TGTGCCAGCAGCCAAGGGTCAGGACTAGCACTCTACAATGAGCAGTTCTTC.

The CDR3 region has the DNA TGTGCCAGCAGCCAAGATTGGGGCGGCTACAATGAGCAGTTCTTC. Protein product: CASSQDWGGYNEQFF. This chain uses TRBV4-2 with TRBJ2-1, with a weak D call TRBD1 (5 bases). The CDR3 contains 15 residues. The ends were cut back, 0 bases at V and 3 bases at J, with 9 bases in the middle. The germline V gene encodes CDR1 LGHNA and CDR2 YNFKEQ.

This clonotype was recorded at least ten times. The V gene is TRBV5-1, the J gene TRBJ2-1, with D perhaps being TRBD1 or TRBD2 (6 bases each). V was clipped by 0 bases and J by 9 bases, with 22 bases between them. CDR1 SGHRS and CDR2 YFSETQ come from the germline V gene. The CDR3 extends over 17 amino acids. The CDR3 spells CASSLAQGLAKGGEQFF. The CDR3 DNA sequence: TGCGCCAGCAGCTTGGCCCAGGGGCTAGCTAAGGGGGGTGAGCAGTTCTTC.

This clonotype has a handful of counts. In nucleotides, the CDR3 is TGTGCCAGCAGCTCCCCTTATGCAGATACGCAGTATTTT. It translates to CASSSPYADTQYF. The J gene is TRBJ2-3, the V gene TRBV7-2; D is unclear. V gave up 4 bases and J gave up 4 bases, with 9 bases separating them. Per germline, CDR1 SGHTA and CDR2 FQGNSA. This CDR3 contains 13 residues.

This clonotype was seen at least ten times. V gene TRBV7-8 combines with J gene TRBJ1-5; TRBD1 aligns across 9 bases. The CDR3 contains 15 residues. The V and J ends lost 2 bases and 6 bases, in that order; junction bases with no gene match: 5. Germline values: CDR1 SGHVS, CDR2 FQNEAQ. This CDR3 reads CASSLTGGAGQPQHF. In DNA, the CDR3 is TGTGCCAGCAGCTTAACAGGGGGCGCGGGTCAGCCCCAGCATTTT.

This clonotype was detected only a few times. The gene calls are TRBV7-3 and TRBJ1-1; TRBD1 might be the D (5 bases). The CDR3 contains 17 residues. In germline, CDR1 is SGHTA, CDR2 FQGTGA. Trimming took off 5 bases at V and 1 base at J, with 20 bases between the two ends. CDR3 sequence (DNA): TGTGCCAGCAGCCCCCGGATTCGGGGGATCGGGAACACTGAAGCTTTCTTT. It encodes CASSPRIRGIGNTEAFF.

This clonotype has ten or more counts. The chain is built from TRBV7-3 and TRBJ2-2; D is unclear. CDR3 length equals 13 residues. Germline V gene sequence: CDR1 SGHTA, CDR2 FQGTGA. Trimming cost V 2 bases and J 4 bases, with 5 bases left between them. CDR3 nucleotides: TGTGCCAGCAGCTTAGGGCCCACCGGGGAGCTGTTTTTT. It is translated as CASSLGPTGELFF.